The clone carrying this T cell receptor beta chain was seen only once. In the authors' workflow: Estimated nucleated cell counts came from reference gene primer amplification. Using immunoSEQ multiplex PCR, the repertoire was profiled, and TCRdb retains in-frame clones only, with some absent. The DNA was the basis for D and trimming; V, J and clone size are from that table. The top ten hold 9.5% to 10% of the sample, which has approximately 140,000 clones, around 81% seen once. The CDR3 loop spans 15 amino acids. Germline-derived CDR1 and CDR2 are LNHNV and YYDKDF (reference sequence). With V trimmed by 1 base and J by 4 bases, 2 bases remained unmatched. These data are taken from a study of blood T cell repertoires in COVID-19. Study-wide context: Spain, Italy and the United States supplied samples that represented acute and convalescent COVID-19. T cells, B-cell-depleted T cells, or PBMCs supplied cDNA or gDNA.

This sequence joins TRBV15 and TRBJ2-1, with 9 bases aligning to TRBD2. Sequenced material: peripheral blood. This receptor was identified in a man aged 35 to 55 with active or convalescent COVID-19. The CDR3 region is CATSRGLAEYNEQFF. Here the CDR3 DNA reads TGTGCCACCAGCAGAGGACTAGCGGAATACAATGAGCAGTTCTTC.